This entry lists 14 T cell receptor beta chains sequenced from one sample in a study of human T cells and chemical hapten exposure. The time point was: patch test 3, about 24 weeks after DPC sensitization. The sample's treatment: therapeutic diphenylcyclopropenone sensitization with weekly scalp DPC. One entry per CDR3 protein, called by TCRdb with MiXCR from the RACE reads. The sample has approximately 32,000 distinct CDR3 sequences; nearly 6% are singletons. The sample consisted of whole blood, taken in connection with sensitization to the hapten diphenylcyclopropenone (DPC). These receptors were collected from a man aged 25 to 45 with alopecia areata. Some clones in this sample may be carry-over from other donors' samples.

This clonotype was observed many times. The chain carries TRBV29-1 and TRBJ1-1; D uncertain. The CDR3 covers 13 residues. The germline V gene has CDR1 SQVTM and CDR2 ANQGSEA. V gave up 4 bases and J gave up 1 base, with 10 bases separating them. The CDR3 DNA sequence: TGCAGCGTTGCAGGAGATCAGAACACTGAAGCTTTCTTT. Protein product: CSVAGDQNTEAFF.

The table lists this clonotype with many counts. The chain links TRBV12-3 or TRBV12-4 to TRBJ1-1; 10 bases are shared with TRBD1. The CDR3 is 15 amino acids. V was clipped by 3 bases and J by 9 bases; unmatched bases: 10. The CDR3, as DNA: TGTGCCAGCAGTTTTAACCGGGACAGGGGACCCCAAGCTTTCTTT. This sequence encodes CASSFNRDRGPQAFF.

V is TRBV20-1 and J is TRBJ2-5; the match to TRBD1 covers 7 bases. V gave up 1 base and J gave up 7 bases; unmatched junction bases: 15. Per the germline V gene, CDR1 is DFQATT and CDR2 is SNEGSKA (reference sequence). The CDR3 is 16 residues long. CDR3: CSARVTGSYGTRTQYF. Written as DNA, the CDR3 is TGCAGTGCTAGAGTGACAGGGTCGTACGGGACCCGGACCCAGTACTTC.

At least ten counts were recorded for this clonotype. The chain is built from TRBV12-3 or TRBV12-4 and TRBJ2-7, with 8 bases identical to TRBD1. The ends lost 7 bases at V and 2 bases at J; junction bases unmatched: 7. This CDR3 spans 14 amino acids. In nucleotides, the CDR3 is TGTGCCAGCAATCCGACAGGGGCCCCCTACGAGCAGTACTTC. This codes for CASNPTGAPYEQYF.

This clonotype was counted many times. The CDR3 DNA reads as TGTGCCAGCAGCTTACAGGGACAAGGCGAGACCCAGTACTTC. Translated: CASSLQGQGETQYF. The V call is TRBV11-1, the J call TRBJ2-5; D might be TRBD1 (6 bases). The CDR3 is made up of 14 amino acids. The V end lost 2 bases, the J end lost 5 bases, and 12 bases lay between the germline ends. Per the germline V gene, CDR1 is SGHAT and CDR2 is FQDESV (reference sequence).

This clonotype was counted ten times or more. The V gene is TRBV27, the J gene TRBJ2-1; 8 bases agree with TRBD2. In germline, CDR1 is MNHEY, CDR2 SMNVEV (reference sequence). CDR3 size: 15 residues. V trimming: 3 bases; J trimming: 5 bases; junction bases outside the gene matches: 6. The CDR3 DNA follows: TGTGCCAGCAGTTTTTTGGTAGCGGGGAACAATGAGCAGTTCTTC. Translated: CASSFLVAGNNEQFF.

This clonotype was seen repeatedly, ten times or more. V gene TRBV19 combines with J gene TRBJ2-1, with 7 bases identical to TRBD1. This CDR3 contains 15 residues. Trimming removed 3 bases from V and 0 bases from J; junction bases left unmatched: 2. CDR1 and CDR2 from the germline V gene are LNHDA and SQIVND (reference sequence). The CDR3 spells CASSIAGGSYNEQFF. CDR3 DNA sequence: TGTGCCAGTAGTATTGCAGGGGGCTCCTACAATGAGCAGTTCTTC.

This clonotype was detected many times. This chain uses TRBV4-3 with TRBJ2-1; 11 positions match TRBD1. The germline CDR1 and CDR2 sequences are LGHNA and YSLEER. Germline trimming cut 0 bases from V and 7 bases from J; bases unmatched to any gene: 5. The CDR3 runs 16 residues. In nucleotides, the CDR3 is TGCGCCAGCAGCCAAGATTGGGACAGGGGGATAAATGAGCAGTTCTTC. Protein product: CASSQDWDRGINEQFF.

This clonotype was seen repeatedly, ten times or more. The chain uses TRBV30 and TRBJ1-4; D is unresolved. V lost 1 base to trimming and J lost 5 bases, with 5 bases between them. The CDR3 is 12 amino acids. The V gene's germline CDR1 is GTSNPN and CDR2 SVGIG (reference sequence). CDR3 in amino acids: CAWSAINEKLFF. CDR3 DNA sequence: TGTGCCTGGAGTGCGATAAATGAAAAACTGTTTTTT.

About this clonotype itself: This may come from a read error, since a much larger clone is one base off. The chain joins TRBV20-1 to TRBJ2-4; 8 bases align to TRBD2. Germline trimming cut 0 bases from V and 8 bases from J; bases unmatched to any gene: 3. Germline assignment: CDR1 DFQATT and CDR2 SNEGSKA (reference sequence). This CDR3 has 13 amino acids. This chain's CDR3 is CSARDGTRDIQYF. The CDR3, as DNA: TGCAGTGCTAGAGATGGGACTAGGGACATTCAGTACTTC.

This clonotype appeared many times. This chain links TRBV18 with TRBJ2-5; 7 bases map to TRBD1. V gave up 4 bases and J gave up 5 bases; unmatched junction bases: 10. Germline V gene lookup returns CDR1 KGHSH and CDR2 LQKENI. The CDR3 loop spans 15 amino acids. CDR3: CASSLNQGVRETQYF. The DNA of the CDR3 is TGTGCCAGCTCACTTAACCAGGGGGTCAGGGAGACCCAGTACTTC. Full variable domain (remainder filled in from reference TRBV18 and TRBJ2-5): NAGVMQNPRHLVRRRGQEARLRCSPMKGHSHVYWYRQLPEEGLKFMVYLQKENIIDESGMPKERFSAEFPKEGPSILRIQQVVRGDSAAYFCASSLNQGVRETQYFGPGTRLLVL.

This clonotype was found many times. The chain combines TRBV4-3 with TRBJ2-6, with D uncertain. Germline V gene sequence: CDR1 LGHNA, CDR2 YSLEER. V was cut by 2 bases and J by 2 bases, with 16 bases left in between. CDR3 length: 18 residues. CDR3 coding DNA: TGCGCCAGCAGCCAACTTCTCCCGTCCCAAACTGGGGCCAACGTCCTGACTTTC. Translated, it gives CASSQLLPSQTGANVLTF.

This clonotype was counted ten times or more. The DNA of the CDR3 is TGTGCTAGTGGTTTGGGATCGGGAGAGACCCAGTACTTC. It translates to CASGLGSGETQYF. The chain has TRBV12-5 and TRBJ2-5; D unclear. Germline V gene sequence: CDR1 LGHNT, CDR2 FRNRAP. There are 13 residues in the CDR3. V dropped 1 base and J dropped 4 bases, with 7 bases sitting between them.

This clonotype was observed many times. This sequence joins TRBV2 and TRBJ2-1; 10 bases fit TRBD1. Germline loops: CDR1 SNHLY, CDR2 FYNNEI. The CDR3 has 15 residues. V lost 5 bases to trimming and J lost 8 bases; unmatched junction nucleotides: 9. The CDR3 nucleotides read TGTGCCAGCAGTCCCGGGACAGGGGAGTGGTATGAGCAGTTCTTC. Amino acids: CASSPGTGEWYEQFF.